This is a list of T cell receptor beta chains from one sample in a study of T-cell memory formation after mild COVID-19. MiXCR, applied by TCRdb to the 5' RACE reads, yields one record per CDR3 protein. The sample contains 470,000 or so distinct CDR3 sequences, under 20% of which appear only once. The sample was PBMCs or a T cell subset sorted from them (not recorded which). The receptor set was obtained from a man aged 18 to 29 who had mild COVID-19 (a few samples of this study predate the infection). Cell type and time point are not known. Each CDR3 is given with its conserved first and last residue. D genes are given only for firm matches. The listing skips clone size in some rows; elsewhere it reads once, few, many or a size class.

j_call cdr3_length clone_size v_call d_call cdr3_nt cdr3_aa
TRBJ2-2 16 many TRBV11-2 . TGTGCCAGCAGCTTAGATCGCCGGGTAGAGATGGGGGAGCTGTTTTTT CASSLDRRVEMGELFF
TRBJ1-2 14 few TRBV20-1 . TGCAGTGCTGGCCAACTGGGGGTCGACTATGGCTACACCTTC CSAGQLGVDYGYTF
TRBJ1-2 15 once TRBV5-4 . TGTGCCAGCAGCTTGGGTTTTGGGACACAGGATGGCTACACCTTC CASSLGFGTQDGYTF
TRBJ1-1 14 few TRBV19 . TGTGCCTCCCGCCGGGCCTATGCGGACACTGAAGCTTTCTTT CASRRAYADTEAFF
TRBJ1-5 13 few TRBV20-1 . TGCAGTGCTTTGGCCGGGGTCAATCAGCCCCAGCATTTT CSALAGVNQPQHF
TRBJ2-2 15 . TRBV27 . TGTGCCAGCAGTCCCTTGGGCTTGAACACCGGGGAGCTGTTTTTT CASSPLGLNTGELFF
TRBJ2-2 15 few TRBV7-3 . TGTGCCAGCAGCTCCACTGCCGCGAACACCGGGGAGCTGTTTTTT CASSSTAANTGELFF
TRBJ1-4 13 many TRBV20-1 . TGCAGTGCTAGAGATTCTGCCGGGGAAAAACTGTTTTTT CSARDSAGEKLFF
TRBJ2-1 15 . TRBV6-2/TRBV6-3 . TGTGCCAGCACCCACGTGCGGGAATCCAACGATGAGCAGTTCTTC CASTHVRESNDEQFF
TRBJ2-1 13 . TRBV20-1 . TGCAGTGCTAGATCACTCACCTACAATGAGCAGTTCTTC CSARSLTYNEQFF
TRBJ2-1 17 few TRBV4-1 . TGCGCCAGCAGCCAAGATCAGGCAGGGGTTCGATACAATGAGCAGTTCTTC CASSQDQAGVRYNEQFF
TRBJ2-7 16 . TRBV9 . TGTGCCAGCAGCGTAGCGCAAGGCGGAAAGCCCTACGAGCAGTACTTC CASSVAQGGKPYEQYF
TRBJ1-4 15 . TRBV12-3/TRBV12-4 . TGTGCCAGCAGTCTCCGGGGCTTCGGGGATGAAAAACTGTTTTTT CASSLRGFGDEKLFF
TRBJ2-3 15 many TRBV5-1 TRBD1 TGCGCCAGCAGCGAGCTACAGGGGACGATAGATACGCAGTATTTT CASSELQGTIDTQYF
TRBJ1-2 14 . TRBV12-3/TRBV12-4 TRBD1 TGTGCCAGCAGCCCCACAGGGGCTAACTATGGCTACACCTTC CASSPTGANYGYTF
TRBJ1-1 13 . TRBV12-3/TRBV12-4 . TGTGCCAGCACCCGGACACTGAACACTGAAGCTTTCTTT CASTRTLNTEAFF
TRBJ1-1 15 . TRBV29-1 TRBD1 TGCAGCGTTTCACTTTTAGGGACAGTGGGAACTGAAGCTTTCTTT CSVSLLGTVGTEAFF
TRBJ2-5 14 few TRBV12-3/TRBV12-4 TRBD2 TGTGCCAGCAGCCTCGGGACTACGCGGGAGACCCAGTACTTC CASSLGTTRETQYF
TRBJ1-1 13 . TRBV5-1 . TGCGCCAGCAGCCCGGGACGTCGTACTGAAGCTTTCTTT CASSPGRRTEAFF
TRBJ2-4 13 . TRBV14 . TGTGCCAGCAGCCAAGATGTGCAAAACATTCAGTACTTC CASSQDVQNIQYF
TRBJ2-5 17 few TRBV7-6 TRBD2 TGTGCCAGCAGCCGACTAGCGGGGGCTACCTACCAAGAGACCCAGTACTTC CASSRLAGATYQETQYF
TRBJ1-2 13 . TRBV2 . TGTGCCAGGGGGGACGAGACGGGGTATGGCTACACCTTC CARGDETGYGYTF
TRBJ2-1 15 . TRBV5-6 TRBD1 TGTGCCAGCAGCCCGACGGACAGGGACTACAATGAGCAGTTCTTC CASSPTDRDYNEQFF
TRBJ2-3 13 few TRBV5-1 . TGCGCCAGTTCGATCGAGGACAGTTATACGCAGTATTTT CASSIEDSYTQYF
TRBJ2-7 13 . TRBV18 . TGTGCCAGCTCACCACCGGGGATCTACGAGCAGTACTTC CASSPPGIYEQYF
TRBJ1-2 17 . TRBV7-3 TRBD1 TGTGCCAGCAGCCTCGGACAGGAGTTGACTCCTAACTATGGCTACACCTTC CASSLGQELTPNYGYTF
TRBJ2-7 13 many TRBV11-2 . TGTGCCAGCAGCTCCCAGAGAGGGTACGAGCAGTACTTC CASSSQRGYEQYF
TRBJ2-3 16 few TRBV10-3 TRBD2 TGTGCCATCAGTGAGTCCTCTAGCGGGAGCACAGATACGCAGTATTTT CAISESSSGSTDTQYF
TRBJ2-5 14 . TRBV7-9 . TGTGCCAGCAGCTTCACGACAGCCCAAGAGACCCAGTACTTC CASSFTTAQETQYF
TRBJ2-5 13 . TRBV12-3/TRBV12-4 TRBD1 TGTGCCAGTGCAAGGGGGACAGAAGAGACCCAGTACTTC CASARGTEETQYF
TRBJ2-5 16 few TRBV5-5 TRBD1 TGTGCCAGCAGAATCCAGGACAGGGGATTTCAAGAGACCCAGTACTTC CASRIQDRGFQETQYF
TRBJ2-5 16 . TRBV4-1 . TGCGCCAGCAGCCAAAGACGCGGAGGGAGCCAAGAGACCCAGTACTTC CASSQRRGGSQETQYF
TRBJ2-3 16 . TRBV5-1 TRBD2 TGCGCCAGCAGCTTGGGAGGCCTAGCGGCCACAGATACGCAGTATTTT CASSLGGLAATDTQYF
TRBJ1-1 13 . TRBV5-1 . TGCGCCAGCAGCCGCCCCGGGGGCACTGAAGCTTTCTTT CASSRPGGTEAFF
TRBJ2-2 15 few TRBV7-9 . TGTGCCAGCAGCTTAGAGTCTCTCTACGCCGGGGAGCTGTTTTTT CASSLESLYAGELFF